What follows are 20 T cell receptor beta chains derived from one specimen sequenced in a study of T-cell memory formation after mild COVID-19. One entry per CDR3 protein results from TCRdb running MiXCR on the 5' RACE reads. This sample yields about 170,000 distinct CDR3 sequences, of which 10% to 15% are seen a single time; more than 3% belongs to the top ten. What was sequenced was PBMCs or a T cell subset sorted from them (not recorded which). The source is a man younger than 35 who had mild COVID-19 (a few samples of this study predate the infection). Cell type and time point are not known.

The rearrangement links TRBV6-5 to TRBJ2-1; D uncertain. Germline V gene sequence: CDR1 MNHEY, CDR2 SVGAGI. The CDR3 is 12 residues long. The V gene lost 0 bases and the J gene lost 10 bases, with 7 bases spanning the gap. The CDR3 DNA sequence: TGTGCCAGCAGTTACTCGGCGGTGGAGCAGTTCTTC. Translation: CASSYSAVEQFF.

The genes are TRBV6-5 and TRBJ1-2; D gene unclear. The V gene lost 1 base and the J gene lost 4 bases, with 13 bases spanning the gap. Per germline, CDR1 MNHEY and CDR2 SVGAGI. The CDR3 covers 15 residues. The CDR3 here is CASSYWRVSGYGYTF. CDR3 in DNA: TGTGCCAGCAGTTACTGGCGAGTATCCGGCTATGGCTACACCTTC.

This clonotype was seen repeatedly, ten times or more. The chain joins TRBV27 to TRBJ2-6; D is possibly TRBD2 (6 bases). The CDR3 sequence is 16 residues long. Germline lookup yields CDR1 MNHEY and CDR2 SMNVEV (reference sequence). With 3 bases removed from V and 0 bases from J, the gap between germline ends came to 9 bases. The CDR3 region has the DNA TGTGCCAGCAGTTTGGGACTGTACTCTGGGGCCAACGTCCTGACTTTC. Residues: CASSLGLYSGANVLTF.

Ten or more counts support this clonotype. CDR3 amino acids: CASSWTGYEQYV. Here the CDR3 DNA reads TGTGCCAGCAGTTGGACGGGGTACGAGCAGTACGTC. V is TRBV6-2 or TRBV6-3 and J is TRBJ2-7, with a weak D call TRBD2 (5 bases). V lost 4 bases and J 4 bases, leaving 8 bases between the germline ends. The germline CDR1 and CDR2 sequences are MNHEY and SVGEGT. The CDR3 is 12 residues long.

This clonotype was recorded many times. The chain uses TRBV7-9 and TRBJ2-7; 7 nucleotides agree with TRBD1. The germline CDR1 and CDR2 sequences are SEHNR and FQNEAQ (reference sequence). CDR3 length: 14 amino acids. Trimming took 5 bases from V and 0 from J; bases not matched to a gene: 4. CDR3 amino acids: CASSLQGSSYEQYF. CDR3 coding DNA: TGTGCCAGCAGCCTACAGGGGAGCTCCTACGAGCAGTACTTC.

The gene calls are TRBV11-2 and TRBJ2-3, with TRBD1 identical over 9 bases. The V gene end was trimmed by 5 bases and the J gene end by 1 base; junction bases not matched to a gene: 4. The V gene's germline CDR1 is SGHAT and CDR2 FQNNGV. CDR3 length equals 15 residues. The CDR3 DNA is TGTGCCAGCAGCCCCCGGACAGGGGGCACAGATACGCAGTATTTT. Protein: CASSPRTGGTDTQYF.

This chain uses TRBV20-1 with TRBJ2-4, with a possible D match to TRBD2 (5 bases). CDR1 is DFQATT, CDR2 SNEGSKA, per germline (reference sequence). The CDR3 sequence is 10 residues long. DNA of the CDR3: TGCAGGACGGGGAGTGACATTCAGTACTTC. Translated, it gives CRTGSDIQYF.

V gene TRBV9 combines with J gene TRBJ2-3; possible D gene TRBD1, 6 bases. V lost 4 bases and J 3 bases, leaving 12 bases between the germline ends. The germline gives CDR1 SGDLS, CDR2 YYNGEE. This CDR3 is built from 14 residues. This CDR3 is CASSLTGKTDTQYF. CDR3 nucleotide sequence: TGTGCCAGCAGCTTAACAGGGAAGACAGATACGCAGTATTTT. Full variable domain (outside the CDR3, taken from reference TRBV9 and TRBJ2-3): DSGVTQTPKHLITATGQRVTLRCSPRSGDLSVYWYQQSLDQGLQFLIQYYNGEERAKGNILERFSAQQFPDLHSELNLSSLELGDSALYFCASSLTGKTDTQYFGPGTRLTVL.

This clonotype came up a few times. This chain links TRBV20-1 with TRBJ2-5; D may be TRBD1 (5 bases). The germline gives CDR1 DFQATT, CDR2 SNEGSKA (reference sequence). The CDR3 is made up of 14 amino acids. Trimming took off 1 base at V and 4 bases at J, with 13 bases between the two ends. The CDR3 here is CSARASRVGETQYF. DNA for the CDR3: TGCAGTGCTAGAGCGTCCAGGGTCGGAGAGACCCAGTACTTC.

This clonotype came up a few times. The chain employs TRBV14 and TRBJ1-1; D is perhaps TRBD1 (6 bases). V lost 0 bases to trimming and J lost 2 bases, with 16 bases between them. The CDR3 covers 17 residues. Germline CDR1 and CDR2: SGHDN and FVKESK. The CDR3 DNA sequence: TGTGCCAGCAGCCAAGATTACAGTTGGACAGTAAACACTGAAGCTTTCTTT. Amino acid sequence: CASSQDYSWTVNTEAFF.

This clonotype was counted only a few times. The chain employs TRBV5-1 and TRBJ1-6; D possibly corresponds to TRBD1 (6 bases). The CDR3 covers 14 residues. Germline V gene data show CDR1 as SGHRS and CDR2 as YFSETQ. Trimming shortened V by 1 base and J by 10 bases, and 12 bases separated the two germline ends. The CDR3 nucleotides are TGCGCCAGCAGCTTGCCGGACAGCGGGTCACCCCTCCACTTT. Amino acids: CASSLPDSGSPLHF.

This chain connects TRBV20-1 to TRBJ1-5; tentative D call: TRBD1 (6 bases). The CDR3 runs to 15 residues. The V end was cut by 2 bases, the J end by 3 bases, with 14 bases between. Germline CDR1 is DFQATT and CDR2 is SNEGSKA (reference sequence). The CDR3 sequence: CSARYLDRPNQPQHF. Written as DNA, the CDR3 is TGCAGTGCTAGATACCTGGACAGACCCAATCAGCCCCAGCATTTT.

CDR3 loop: CASSPQGHGNTIYF. The CDR3 DNA reads TGTGCCAGCTCACCACAGGGACACGGAAACACCATATATTTT. The chain couples TRBV18 to TRBJ1-3; D is possibly TRBD1 (6 bases). CDR1 and CDR2 (germline): KGHSH, LQKENI. Trimming removed 1 base from V and 4 bases from J, with 8 bases in between. CDR3 length: 14 amino acids.

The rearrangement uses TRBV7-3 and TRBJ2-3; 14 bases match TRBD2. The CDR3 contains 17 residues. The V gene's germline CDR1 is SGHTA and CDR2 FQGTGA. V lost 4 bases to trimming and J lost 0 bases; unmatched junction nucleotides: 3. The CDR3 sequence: CASSSGLAGGSTDTQYF. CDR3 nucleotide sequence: TGTGCCAGCAGCTCTGGACTAGCGGGGGGTAGCACAGATACGCAGTATTTT.

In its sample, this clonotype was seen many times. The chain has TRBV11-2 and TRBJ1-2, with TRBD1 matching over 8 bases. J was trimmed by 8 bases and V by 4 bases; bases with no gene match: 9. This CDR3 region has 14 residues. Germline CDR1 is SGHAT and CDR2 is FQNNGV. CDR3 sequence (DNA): TGTGCCAGCAGCTCTAATCAGGGGGCTGGCGGCTACACCTTC. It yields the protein CASSSNQGAGGYTF.

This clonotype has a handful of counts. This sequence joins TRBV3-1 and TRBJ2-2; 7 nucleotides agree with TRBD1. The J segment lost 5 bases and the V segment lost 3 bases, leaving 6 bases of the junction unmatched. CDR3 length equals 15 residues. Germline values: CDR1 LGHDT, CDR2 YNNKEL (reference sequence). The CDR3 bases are TGTGCCAGCAGCCATGAGGGGGCTCGTACCGGGGAGCTGTTTTTT. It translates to CASSHEGARTGELFF.

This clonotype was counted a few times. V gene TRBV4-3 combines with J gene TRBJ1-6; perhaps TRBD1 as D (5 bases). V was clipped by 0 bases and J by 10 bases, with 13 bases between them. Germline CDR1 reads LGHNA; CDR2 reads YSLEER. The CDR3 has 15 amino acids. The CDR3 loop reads CASSQDRDRGSPLHF. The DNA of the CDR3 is TGCGCCAGCAGCCAAGATCGGGACCGGGGATCACCCCTCCACTTT.

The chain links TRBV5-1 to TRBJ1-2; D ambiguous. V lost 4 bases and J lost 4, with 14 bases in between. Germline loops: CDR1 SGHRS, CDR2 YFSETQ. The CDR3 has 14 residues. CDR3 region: CASSRSPEIYGYTF. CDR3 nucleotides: TGCGCCAGCAGCCGGTCGCCGGAGATCTATGGCTACACCTTC.

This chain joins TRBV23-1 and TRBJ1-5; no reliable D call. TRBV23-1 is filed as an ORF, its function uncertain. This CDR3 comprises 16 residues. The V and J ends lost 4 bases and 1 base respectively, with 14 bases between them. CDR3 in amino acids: CASSRFVEQSNQPQHF. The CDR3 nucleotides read TGCGCCAGCAGTCGGTTTGTGGAACAAAGCAATCAGCCCCAGCATTTT.

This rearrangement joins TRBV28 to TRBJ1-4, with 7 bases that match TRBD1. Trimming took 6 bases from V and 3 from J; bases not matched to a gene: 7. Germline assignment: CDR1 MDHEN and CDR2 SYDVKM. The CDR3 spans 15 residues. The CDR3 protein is CASSGGDRANEKLFF. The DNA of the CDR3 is TGTGCCAGCAGCGGGGGCGACAGGGCTAATGAAAAACTGTTTTTT.